The 29 T cell receptor beta chains below were found in one sample sequenced in a study of shared clonotypes between healthy human individuals. The assay was immunoSEQ multiplex PCR, and TCRdb's table has in-frame clones only and misses some. The data show 2 million to 2.5 million clones, with nearly 97% seen just once and approximately 0.13% held by the top ten. Specimen: naive CD4+ T cells sorted from blood. Subset given: CD45RA+ positively selected. Receptors were obtained from a young man in good health.

The chain uses TRBV6-4 and TRBJ1-3; D is unresolved. Germline-derived CDR1 and CDR2 are MRHNA and SNTAGT. V dropped 3 bases and J dropped 1 base, with 10 bases sitting between them. The CDR3 runs to 15 residues. The CDR3 DNA reads as TGTGCCAGCAGTGAGGAGGGCGGTTCTGGAAACACCATATATTTT. Translated, it gives CASSEEGGSGNTIYF.

The DNA of the CDR3 is TGTGCCAGCAGCTTGGCGCGGGGCGGCTCCTACAATGAGCAGTTCTTC. This translates into CASSLARGGSYNEQFF. This chain links TRBV5-4 with TRBJ2-1; perhaps TRBD2 as D (6 bases). Germline V lookup: CDR1 SGHNT, CDR2 YYREEE (reference sequence). This CDR3 has 16 residues. The ends were cut back, 0 bases at V and 0 bases at J, with 10 bases in the middle.

The rearrangement uses TRBV5-1 and TRBJ1-2, with 7 positions matching TRBD1. CDR1 and CDR2 (germline): SGHRS, YFSETQ. The CDR3 is made up of 13 amino acids. V was pared by 5 bases and J by 6 bases, with 7 bases of the junction left unmatched. The CDR3 protein is CASSLQGQDGYTF. As DNA, the CDR3 is TGCGCCAGCAGTCTACAGGGGCAGGATGGCTACACCTTC.

The chain combines TRBV5-1 with TRBJ2-5; 7 bases line up with TRBD2. The length of the CDR3 is 16 residues. V lost 0 bases, J lost 1 base, and 6 bases stayed unmatched. Per germline, CDR1 SGHRS and CDR2 YFSETQ. CDR3 nucleotide sequence: TGCGCCAGCAGCTTGGGCCAGCGGGGTGTCCAAGAGACCCAGTACTTC. Encoded protein: CASSLGQRGVQETQYF.

The chain is built from TRBV6-7 and TRBJ2-3; no clear D gene. TRBV6-7 is reported as an ORF; its role is uncertain. V lost 5 bases and J lost 6, with 9 bases in between. The CDR3 contains 12 residues. CDR3 in amino acids: CASSDWTDTQYF. For the CDR3, the DNA is TGTGCCAGCAGTGACTGGACGGATACGCAGTATTTT.

The chain uses TRBV19 and TRBJ2-7; 8 bases are shared with TRBD2. V shed 2 bases, J shed 3 bases, and the junction held 18 bases outside the gene matches. CDR3 length: 19 amino acids. Germline assignment: CDR1 LNHDA and CDR2 SQIVND (reference sequence). The CDR3 protein is CASSISPGKRSGGFYEQYF. The DNA of the CDR3 is TGTGCCAGTAGTATAAGCCCCGGGAAGCGGAGCGGGGGTTTCTACGAGCAGTACTTC.

The chain uses TRBV21-1 and TRBJ1-5; TRBD1 was called by the table and not checked on the DNA. TRBV21-1 is marked as a pseudogene. The CDR3 sequence is 15 residues long. CDR3 nucleotide sequence: TGTGCCAGCAGCAAAGGGGGACACCTCAATCAGCCCCAGCATTTT. It codes for CASSKGGHLNQPQHF.

Of note for this clone: This sample includes further DNA sequences coding for the same CDR3. The rearrangement links TRBV7-2 to TRBJ2-1; 9 bases are shared with TRBD2. Germline loops: CDR1 SGHTA, CDR2 FQGNSA. With V trimmed by 1 base and J by 5 bases, 3 bases remained unmatched. The CDR3 length is 15 residues. CDR3 protein: CASSLVAGGHNEQFF. The CDR3 nucleotides are TGTGCCAGCAGCTTAGTCGCGGGGGGGCACAATGAGCAGTTCTTC.

V and J are TRBV6-1 and TRBJ2-5; D remains ambiguous. V was cut by 4 bases and J by 5 bases, with 8 bases left in between. CDR1 and CDR2 from the germline V gene are MNHNS and SASEGT. CDR3 length: 12 residues. CDR3 sequence (DNA): TGTGCCAGCAGTGGACCGCGGGAGACCCAGTACTTC. It is translated as CASSGPRETQYF.

This clone was detected only a few times. V and J are TRBV7-3 and TRBJ1-1; no firm D call. V lost 5 bases to trimming and J lost 10 bases, with 8 bases between them. Germline V gives CDR1 SGHTA, CDR2 FQGTGA. CDR3 length: 10 amino acids. This CDR3 reads CASSPAAAFF. In DNA form, the CDR3 reads TGTGCCAGCAGCCCAGCAGCAGCTTTCTTT.

The chain uses TRBV7-9 and TRBJ2-5; D ambiguous. Trimming removed 4 bases from V and 2 bases from J, with 8 bases in between. The germline V gene encodes CDR1 SEHNR and CDR2 FQNEAQ (reference sequence). This CDR3 region has 13 residues. The CDR3 coding sequence is TGTGCCAGCAGCTCACCTAATCAAGAGACCCAGTACTTC. It codes for CASSSPNQETQYF.

Points on this clone: Other DNA sequences of this sample code for an identical CDR3. This rearrangement joins TRBV5-1 to TRBJ2-1; possible D gene TRBD1, 6 bases. V lost 3 bases to trimming and J lost 2 bases, with 9 bases between them. Germline CDR1 is SGHRS and CDR2 is YFSETQ. The CDR3 runs 14 residues. CDR3 residues: CASSSGTTYNEQFF. The DNA of the CDR3 is TGCGCCAGCAGCTCCGGGACAACCTACAATGAGCAGTTCTTC.

The chain couples TRBV5-6 to TRBJ2-3; 8 bases are shared with TRBD1. Looked up from germline, CDR1 is SGHDT and CDR2 is YYEEEE. This CDR3 spans 15 amino acids. Unmatched junction bases numbered 4, after V lost 0 bases and J lost 4 bases. In DNA, the CDR3 is TGTGCCAGCAGCTTGGCAGGGGGCGGCCCAGATACGCAGTATTTT. It is translated as CASSLAGGGPDTQYF.

The chain uses TRBV5-1 and TRBJ2-6; no clear D gene. CDR1 and CDR2 (germline): SGHRS, YFSETQ. The CDR3 contains 15 residues. V lost 3 bases and J 1 base, leaving 8 bases between the germline ends. The CDR3: CASSYDASGANVLTF. CDR3 bases: TGCGCCAGCAGCTACGATGCTTCTGGGGCCAACGTCCTGACTTTC.

Concerning this clone itself: The identical CDR3 is also encoded by other nucleotide sequences in the sample. V usage is TRBV2 and J usage is TRBJ1-1; D unclear. In germline, CDR1 is SNHLY, CDR2 FYNNEI. V was cut by 8 bases and J by 1 base, with 5 bases left in between. The CDR3 spans 11 residues. The CDR3 reads CASLGNTEAFF. The CDR3 bases are TGTGCCAGCCTGGGGAACACTGAAGCTTTCTTT.

This chain connects TRBV4-1 to TRBJ1-2, with 8 bases lining up with TRBD1. The germline gives CDR1 MGHRA, CDR2 YSYEKL. This CDR3 has 15 amino acids. V was clipped by 1 base and J by 4 bases; unmatched bases: 5. This chain's CDR3 is CASSQVPGGLYGYTF. Written as DNA, the CDR3 is TGCGCCAGCAGCCAAGTCCCAGGGGGCCTCTATGGCTACACCTTC.

The chain uses TRBV30 and TRBJ1-2; D is ambiguous. The CDR3 spans 12 residues. CDR1 is GTSNPN, CDR2 SVGIG, per germline (reference sequence). The V end lost 3 bases, the J end lost 5 bases, and 10 bases lay between the germline ends. The CDR3 here is CAWSVKDYGYTF. The CDR3 DNA sequence: TGTGCCTGGAGCGTTAAGGATTATGGCTACACCTTC.

The chain recombines TRBV9 with TRBJ2-5, with TRBD2 identical over 15 bases. The V gene's germline CDR1 is SGDLS and CDR2 YYNGEE. CDR3 size: 17 residues. Germline trimming cut 3 bases from V and 5 bases from J; bases unmatched to any gene: 8. CDR3 region: CASSAGLAGGIGETQYF. CDR3 nucleotides: TGTGCCAGCAGCGCGGGACTAGCGGGGGGAATCGGTGAGACCCAGTACTTC. Full variable domain (outside the CDR3, taken from reference TRBV9 and TRBJ2-5): DSGVTQTPKHLITATGQRVTLRCSPRSGDLSVYWYQQSLDQGLQFLIQYYNGEERAKGNILERFSAQQFPDLHSELNLSSLELGDSALYFCASSAGLAGGIGETQYFGPGTRLLVL.

This clone came up once. The chain is built from TRBV9 and TRBJ2-6; TRBD1 agrees at 7 bases. The germline gives CDR1 SGDLS, CDR2 YYNGEE. After removal of 3 bases from V and 0 bases from J, the junction contained 12 bases not matched to a gene. CDR3 length equals 19 residues. Written as DNA, the CDR3 is TGTGCCAGCAGCGCCGCAGGGGGAACACCCGCCTCTGGGGCCAACGTCCTGACTTTC. Translation: CASSAAGGTPASGANVLTF.

The rearrangement joins TRBV7-2 to TRBJ1-2; TRBD1 might be the D (6 bases). The V and J ends lost 3 bases and 1 base respectively, with 21 bases between them. Germline CDR1 SGHTA, CDR2 FQGNSA. The CDR3 is 18 amino acids. The CDR3 is CASSFSPMDSRLNYGYTF. The CDR3 bases are TGTGCCAGCAGCTTTTCACCAATGGACAGCCGACTTAACTATGGCTACACCTTC.

On this clone itself: Other DNA sequences in this sample translate to the same CDR3. CDR3 amino acids: CASSQDPDSSYEQYF. The DNA for the CDR3 is TGCGCCAGCAGCCAAGATCCGGACAGCTCCTACGAGCAGTACTTC. This chain links TRBV4-3 with TRBJ2-7; a weak D match, TRBD1 (6 bases). This CDR3 contains 15 residues. The V end was cut by 0 bases, the J end by 0 bases, with 9 bases between. CDR1 and CDR2 (germline): LGHNA, YSLEER.

This chain links TRBV28 with TRBJ1-1, with unresolved D. The CDR3 is made up of 15 amino acids. V was cut by 6 bases and J by 2 bases, with 16 bases left in between. Germline lookup yields CDR1 MDHEN and CDR2 SYDVKM. The CDR3 loop reads CASRTNGEKNTEAFF. Here the CDR3 DNA reads TGTGCCAGCAGAACAAATGGGGAGAAAAACACTGAAGCTTTCTTT. Supplemented by reference TRBV28 and TRBJ1-1, the full variable domain reads DVKVTQSSRYLVKRTGEKVFLECVQDMDHENMFWYRQDPGLGLRLIYFSYDVKMKEKGDIPEGYSVSREKKERFSLILESASTNQTSMYLCASRTNGEKNTEAFFGQGTRLTVV.

The chain couples TRBV7-9 to TRBJ2-5; D is undetermined. There are 15 residues in the CDR3. Germline V CDR1 and CDR2: SEHNR, FQNEAQ (reference sequence). The V and J ends lost 3 bases and 1 base respectively, with 12 bases between them. This CDR3 reads CASSFVPPVQETQYF. In DNA form, the CDR3 reads TGTGCCAGCAGCTTCGTGCCCCCGGTCCAAGAGACCCAGTACTTC.

The rearrangement links TRBV6-5 to TRBJ1-1, with D possibly TRBD1 on 6 matching bases. CDR3 length: 11 residues. Trimming took 4 bases from V and 12 from J, leaving 12 bases between them. Germline CDR1 and CDR2: MNHEY and SVGAGI. CDR3 amino acids: CASSSGVRTFF. For the CDR3, the DNA is TGTGCCAGCAGTTCAGGGGTTCGAACTTTCTTT.

The V and J genes are TRBV21-1 and TRBJ2-7; TRBD2, as called in the table, went unchecked against the DNA. TRBV21-1 is termed a pseudogene. The CDR3 covers 16 residues. CDR3 in amino acids: CASRETGTRDSYEQYF. For the CDR3, the DNA is TGTGCCAGCAGAGAAACCGGGACTAGGGACTCCTACGAGCAGTACTTC.

The genes are TRBV6-5 and TRBJ2-1; 8 nucleotides line up with TRBD2. The V segment lost 6 bases and the J segment 6 bases; nucleotides outside the gene matches: 10. CDR3 length: 15 amino acids. CDR1 is MNHEY and CDR2 is SVGAGI in the germline V gene. The CDR3 here is CASSRRTSSVNEQFF. The DNA for the CDR3 is TGTGCCAGCAGCAGAAGGACTAGCTCTGTCAATGAGCAGTTCTTC.

This clone was detected once. This chain links TRBV7-6 with TRBJ1-3, with D unresolved. Per the germline V gene, CDR1 is SGHVS and CDR2 is FNYEAQ. The germline V and J ends were trimmed by 4 bases and 1 base, with 5 bases remaining between them. The CDR3 length is 13 residues. CDR3 loop: CASSSQSGNTIYF. In nucleotides, the CDR3 is TGTGCCAGCAGCTCACAGTCTGGAAACACCATATATTTT. Complete variable domain (other parts from reference TRBV7-6 and TRBJ1-3): GAGVSQSPRYKVTKRGQDVALRCDPISGHVSLYWYRQALGQGPEFLTYFNYEAQQDKSGLPNDRFSAERPEGSISTLTIQRTEQRDSAMYRCASSSQSGNTIYFGEGSWLTVV.

The chain carries TRBV7-2 and TRBJ2-2; 10 bases line up with TRBD2. The junction had 7 bases not matched to a gene; V was cut back by 1 base and J by 5 bases. This CDR3 is 17 amino acids long. Germline values: CDR1 SGHTA, CDR2 FQGNSA. In DNA, the CDR3 is TGTGCCAGCAGCTTAGACAGCGGGAGGGCCGAGACCGGGGAGCTGTTTTTT. The encoded protein is CASSLDSGRAETGELFF.

The chain couples TRBV5-1 to TRBJ1-6, with a tentative D call TRBD1 (5 bases). This CDR3 spans 14 amino acids. Trimming took off 6 bases at V and 7 bases at J, with 14 bases between the two ends. Germline assignment: CDR1 SGHRS and CDR2 YFSETQ. CDR3 in DNA: TGCGCCAGCATGCTTGGGGGGGAGAATTCACCCCTCCACTTT. This sequence encodes CASMLGGENSPLHF. Full variable domain (missing parts from reference TRBV5-1 and TRBJ1-6): KAGVTQTPRYLIKTRGQQVTLSCSPISGHRSVSWYQQTPGQGLQFLFEYFSETQRNKGNFPGRFSGRQFSNSRSEMNVSTLELGDSALYLCASMLGGENSPLHFGNGTRLTVT.